Sequencing of this T cell receptor beta chain was carried out in a study of blood T cell repertoires in COVID-19. Study-level background: The United States, Italy and Spain provided the acute and convalescent COVID-19 samples. T cells, B-cell-depleted T cells, or PBMCs supplied cDNA or gDNA.

Authors' analysis steps: Estimation of nucleated cell counts was performed using reference gene primer amplification. The method was immunoSEQ multiplex PCR; TCRdb's version includes in-frame clones alone and lacks a portion of them. V and J calls and clone size are given by that table; D and trimming were obtained from the DNA. The repertoire holds 180,000 or so clones, with around 86% as singletons. Sequencing was done on a sample of peripheral blood. The sequence was collected from a man in his sixties with acute or convalescent COVID-19.

CDR3 protein: CASIIARNEQYF. CDR3 coding DNA: TGTGCCAGCATCATAGCCCGGAACGAGCAGTACTTC. The genes are TRBV2 and TRBJ2-7; D unresolved. CDR3 length: 12 residues. In germline, CDR1 is SNHLY, CDR2 FYNNEI. Trimming removed 7 bases at V and 5 bases at J, with 12 bases between.